This T cell receptor (beta chain) was found in a study of T cells after yellow fever vaccination. General study findings and limits: Subsequent to the booster, the majority of primary-vaccination clones reappeared (less than 97% CD4, 88% CD8). Researchers report a weaker secondary response that nonetheless peaked faster, day 5 versus 15.

This clonotype has only a few counts. Its target is not known. Deletions cut 6 bases from V and 5 bases from J, with 17 bases between. CDR3 size: 14 residues. Germline CDR1 and CDR2: MNHNS and SASEGT. TCRdb re-called the 5' RACE reads with MiXCR, one entry per CDR3 protein. The sample holds some 600,000 distinct CDR3 sequences, approximately 16% seen once. This chain uses TRBV6-1 with TRBJ2-7, with no clear D. Sequenced material: PBMCs, taken less than 6 days after the first yellow fever vaccination. This clonotype originated in a man younger than 35 who received the YFV17D yellow fever vaccine. CDR3 DNA: TGTGCCAGCAGGGCCGTTCTCCCCAGCCACGAGCAGTACGTC. This codes for CASRAVLPSHEQYV.